This TCR beta chain is from a study of control samples from healthy donors and cancer patients. This table comes from immunoSEQ multiplex PCR, and its TCRdb copy is limited to in-frame clones, with some not included. The repertoire holds 150,000 to 200,000 clones, with around 96% as singletons. Deletions cut 0 bases from V and 6 bases from J, with 7 bases between. The CDR3 sequence is 13 residues long. CDR1 is SGHRS, CDR2 YFSETQ, per germline. The source material was blood. The receptor comes from a middle-aged woman in good health. This chain connects TRBV5-1 to TRBJ1-5; D uncertain. The CDR3 loop reads CASSLEGFQPQHF. The CDR3 bases are TGCGCCAGCAGCTTGGAAGGTTTTCAGCCCCAGCATTTT.